This T cell receptor beta chain stems from a study of post-analysis software for immune sequencing data. Overall study: Relapsing-remitting, secondary progressive and progressive-relapsing forms of multiple sclerosis all featured among disease courses. The study's findings and limits: A significant reduction in normalized Chao1 diversity was observed in multiple sclerosis patients versus controls. The study found TRBV5-6, TRBV5-1 and TRBV20-1 among five TRBV segments more frequent in patients than controls.

CDR3 size: 13 residues. The germline V gene has CDR1 SQVTM and CDR2 ANQGSEA. The library was made from cDNA and included unique molecular identifiers. TCRdb itself ran the PCR reads through MiXCR, one entry per CDR3 protein. The table shows approximately 570,000 distinct CDR3 sequences, with roughly 46% occurring only once. Comments on this clonotype: Its cognate antigen is unknown. Germline is not matched at one junction end, which may reflect a read error.

This clonotype was sampled from a girl between 5 and 17 years old with multiple sclerosis. Sequencing was performed on blood. The chain has TRBV29-1 and TRBJ1-1; D is unresolved. The CDR3 nucleotides read TGTAGCGTTGAAGATCGAGCGTCGGCTGAAGCTTTCTTT. Translation: CSVEDRASAEAFF.